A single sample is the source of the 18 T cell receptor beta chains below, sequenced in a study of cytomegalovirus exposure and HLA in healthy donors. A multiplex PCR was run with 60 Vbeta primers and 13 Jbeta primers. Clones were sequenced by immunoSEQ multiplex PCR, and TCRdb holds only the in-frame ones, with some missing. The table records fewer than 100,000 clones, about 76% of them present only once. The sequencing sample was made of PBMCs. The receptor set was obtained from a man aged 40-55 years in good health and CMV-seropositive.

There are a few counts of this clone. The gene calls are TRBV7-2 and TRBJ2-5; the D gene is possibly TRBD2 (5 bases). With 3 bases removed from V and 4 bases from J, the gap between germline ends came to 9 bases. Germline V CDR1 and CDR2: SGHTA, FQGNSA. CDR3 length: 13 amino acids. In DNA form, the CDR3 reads TGTGCCAGCAGCTTCCGGGGTGGAGAGACCCAGTACTTC. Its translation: CASSFRGGETQYF.

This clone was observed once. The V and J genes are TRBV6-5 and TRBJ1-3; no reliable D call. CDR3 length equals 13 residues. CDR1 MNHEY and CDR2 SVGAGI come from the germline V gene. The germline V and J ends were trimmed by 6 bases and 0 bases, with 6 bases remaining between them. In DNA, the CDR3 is TGTGCCAGCAGGATGAGCTCTGGAAACACCATATATTTT. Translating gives CASRMSSGNTIYF.

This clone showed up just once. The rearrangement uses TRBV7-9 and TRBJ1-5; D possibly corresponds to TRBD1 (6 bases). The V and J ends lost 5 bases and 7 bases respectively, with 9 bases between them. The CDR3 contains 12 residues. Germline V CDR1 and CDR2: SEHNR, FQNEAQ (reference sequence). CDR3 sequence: CASSLGTQPQHF. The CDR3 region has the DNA TGTGCCAGCAGCCTGGGGACACAGCCCCAGCATTTT.

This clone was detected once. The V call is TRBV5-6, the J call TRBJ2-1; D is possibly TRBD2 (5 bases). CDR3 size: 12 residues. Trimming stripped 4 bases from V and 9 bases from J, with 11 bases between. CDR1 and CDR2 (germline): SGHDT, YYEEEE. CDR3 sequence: CASSPPSSEQFF. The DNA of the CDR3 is TGTGCCAGCAGCCCGCCTAGCTCTGAGCAGTTCTTC.

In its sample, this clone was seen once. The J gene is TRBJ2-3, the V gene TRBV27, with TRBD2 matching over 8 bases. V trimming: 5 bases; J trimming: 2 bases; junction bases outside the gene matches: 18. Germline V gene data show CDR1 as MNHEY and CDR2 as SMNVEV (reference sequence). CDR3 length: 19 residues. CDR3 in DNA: TGTGCCAGCAGTCCCCCCGGACCGAGTAGCGGGGTGGTCACAGATACGCAGTATTTT. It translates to CASSPPGPSSGVVTDTQYF.

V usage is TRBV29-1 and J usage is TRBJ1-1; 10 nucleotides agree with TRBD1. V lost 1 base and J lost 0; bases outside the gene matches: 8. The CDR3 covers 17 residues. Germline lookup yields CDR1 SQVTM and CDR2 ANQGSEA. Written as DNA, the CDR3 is TGCAGCGTTGAAGTCTTGCTGACAGGGGGCCTGAACACTGAAGCTTTCTTT. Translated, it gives CSVEVLLTGGLNTEAFF.

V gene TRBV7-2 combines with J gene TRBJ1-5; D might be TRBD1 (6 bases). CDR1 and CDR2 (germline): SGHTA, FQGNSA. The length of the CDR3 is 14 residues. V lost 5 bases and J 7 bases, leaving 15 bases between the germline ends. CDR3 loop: CASSRKQGEQPQHF. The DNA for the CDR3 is TGTGCCAGCAGCCGTAAACAGGGAGAGCAGCCCCAGCATTTT.

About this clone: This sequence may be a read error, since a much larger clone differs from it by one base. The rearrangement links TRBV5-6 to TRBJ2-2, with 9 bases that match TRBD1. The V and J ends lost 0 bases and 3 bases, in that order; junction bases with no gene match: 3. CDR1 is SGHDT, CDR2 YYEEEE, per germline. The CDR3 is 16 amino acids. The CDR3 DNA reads TGTGCCAGCAGCTTGGTACAGGGGGCAGACACCGGGGAGCTGTTTTTT. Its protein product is CASSLVQGADTGELFF.

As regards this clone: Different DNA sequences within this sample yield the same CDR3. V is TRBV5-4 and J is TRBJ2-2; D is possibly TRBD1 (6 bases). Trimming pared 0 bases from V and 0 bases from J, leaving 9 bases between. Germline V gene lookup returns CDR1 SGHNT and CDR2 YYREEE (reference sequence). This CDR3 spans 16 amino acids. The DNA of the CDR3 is TGTGCCAGCAGCTTGGGAGGGGGAGCGAACACCGGGGAGCTGTTTTTT. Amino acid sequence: CASSLGGGANTGELFF.

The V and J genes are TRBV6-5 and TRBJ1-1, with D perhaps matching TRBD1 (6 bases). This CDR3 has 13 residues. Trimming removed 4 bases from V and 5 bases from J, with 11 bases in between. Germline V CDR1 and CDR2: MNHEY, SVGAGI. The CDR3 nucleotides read TGTGCCAGCAGTTCGACGACAGGTACTGAAGCTTTCTTT. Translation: CASSSTTGTEAFF.

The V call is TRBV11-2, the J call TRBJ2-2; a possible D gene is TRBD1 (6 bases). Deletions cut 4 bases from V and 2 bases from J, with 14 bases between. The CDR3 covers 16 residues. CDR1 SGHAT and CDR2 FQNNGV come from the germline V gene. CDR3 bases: TGTGCCAGCAGCTACCCGGGACATACTAACACCGGGGAGCTGTTTTTT. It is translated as CASSYPGHTNTGELFF.

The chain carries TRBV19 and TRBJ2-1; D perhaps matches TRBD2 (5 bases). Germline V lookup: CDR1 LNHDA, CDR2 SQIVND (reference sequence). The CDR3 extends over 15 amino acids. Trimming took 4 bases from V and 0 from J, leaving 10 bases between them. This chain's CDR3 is CASSNRGSSYNEQFF. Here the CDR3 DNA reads TGTGCCAGTAGTAACCGGGGAAGCTCCTACAATGAGCAGTTCTTC.

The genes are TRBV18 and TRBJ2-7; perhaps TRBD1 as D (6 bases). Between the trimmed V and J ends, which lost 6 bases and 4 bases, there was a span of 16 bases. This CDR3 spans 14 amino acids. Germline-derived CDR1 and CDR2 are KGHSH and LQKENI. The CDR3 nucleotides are TGTGCCAGCTCCACCGGAGACAGGACGTACGAGCAGTACTTC. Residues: CASSTGDRTYEQYF.

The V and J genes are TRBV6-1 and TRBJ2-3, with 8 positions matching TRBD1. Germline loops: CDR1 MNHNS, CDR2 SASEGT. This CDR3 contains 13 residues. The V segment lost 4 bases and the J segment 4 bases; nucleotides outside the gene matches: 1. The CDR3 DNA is TGTGCCAGCAGTGCACAGGGGGCAGATACGCAGTATTTT. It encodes CASSAQGADTQYF.

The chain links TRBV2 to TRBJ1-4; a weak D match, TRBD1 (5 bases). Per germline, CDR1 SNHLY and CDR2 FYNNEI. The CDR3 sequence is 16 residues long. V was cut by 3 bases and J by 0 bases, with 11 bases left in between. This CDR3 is CASSEGGNPTNEKLFF. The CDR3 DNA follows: TGTGCCAGCAGTGAGGGGGGAAACCCAACTAATGAAAAACTGTTTTTT. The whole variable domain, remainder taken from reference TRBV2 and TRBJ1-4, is EPEVTQTPSHQVTQMGQEVILRCVPISNHLYFYWYRQILGQKVEFLVSFYNNEISEKSEIFDDQFSVERPDGSNFTLKIRSTKLEDSAMYFCASSEGGNPTNEKLFFGSGTQLSVL.

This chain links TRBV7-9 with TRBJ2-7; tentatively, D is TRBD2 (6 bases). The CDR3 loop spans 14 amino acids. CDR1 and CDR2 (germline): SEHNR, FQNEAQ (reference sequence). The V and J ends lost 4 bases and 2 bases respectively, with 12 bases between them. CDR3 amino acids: CASSSGGPPYEQYF. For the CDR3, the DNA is TGTGCCAGCAGCTCCGGGGGTCCCCCCTACGAGCAGTACTTC.

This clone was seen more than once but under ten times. The CDR3 spells CASSLTGTEAFF. The CDR3 region has the DNA TGCGCCAGCAGCTTGACAGGAACTGAAGCTTTCTTT. The gene calls are TRBV5-1 and TRBJ1-1, with D perhaps matching TRBD1 (5 bases). The CDR3 covers 12 residues. V was shortened by 1 base and J by 5 bases, with 6 bases between the two germline ends. CDR1 and CDR2 from the germline V gene are SGHRS and YFSETQ.

The CDR3 DNA follows: TGTGCCAGCAGTTTATCGCACACCTTCTACGAGCAGTACTTC. It encodes CASSLSHTFYEQYF. The J gene is TRBJ2-7, the V gene TRBV27; D is unclear. Trimming removed 0 bases from V and 3 bases from J, with 9 bases in between. CDR3 length: 14 amino acids. Germline CDR1 MNHEY, CDR2 SMNVEV (reference sequence).